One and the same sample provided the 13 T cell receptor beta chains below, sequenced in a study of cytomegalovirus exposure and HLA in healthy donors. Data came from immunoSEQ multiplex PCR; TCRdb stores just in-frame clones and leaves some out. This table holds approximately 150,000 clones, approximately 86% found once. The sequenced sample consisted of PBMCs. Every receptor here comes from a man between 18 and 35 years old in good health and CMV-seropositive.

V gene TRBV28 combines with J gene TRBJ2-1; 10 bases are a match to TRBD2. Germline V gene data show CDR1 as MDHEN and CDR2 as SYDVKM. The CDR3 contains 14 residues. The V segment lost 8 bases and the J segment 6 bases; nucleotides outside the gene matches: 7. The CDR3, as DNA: TGTGCCAGCCTGACTAGCGGGTTACCCAATGAGCAGTTCTTC. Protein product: CASLTSGLPNEQFF.

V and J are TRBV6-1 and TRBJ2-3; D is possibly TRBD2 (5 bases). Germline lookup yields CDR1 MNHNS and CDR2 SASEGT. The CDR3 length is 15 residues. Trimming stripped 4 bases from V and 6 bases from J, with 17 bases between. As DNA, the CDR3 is TGTGCCAGCAGTGTCCGGGGTCCCGGGGTGGATACGCAGTATTTT. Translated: CASSVRGPGVDTQYF.

The CDR3 region has the DNA TGCGCCAGCAGCCGGGAGGGGGCGGACTACGAGCAGTACTTC. It specifies CASSREGADYEQYF. This chain joins TRBV5-1 and TRBJ2-7; D is perhaps TRBD2 (8 bases). V shed 4 bases and J shed 3 bases, with 14 bases lying between them. The CDR3 is 14 residues long. Germline V CDR1 and CDR2: SGHRS, YFSETQ.

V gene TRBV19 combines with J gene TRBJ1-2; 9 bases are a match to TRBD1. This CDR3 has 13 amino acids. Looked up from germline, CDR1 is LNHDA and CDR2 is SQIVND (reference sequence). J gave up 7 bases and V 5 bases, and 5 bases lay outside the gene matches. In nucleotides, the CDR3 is TGTGCCAGTAGTGACAGGGGGGCGAGTGGCTACACCTTC. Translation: CASSDRGASGYTF. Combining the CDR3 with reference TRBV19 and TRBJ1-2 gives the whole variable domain DGGITQSPKYLFRKEGQNVTLSCEQNLNHDAMYWYRQDPGQGLRLIYYSQIVNDFQKGDIAEGYSVSREKKESFPLTVTSAQKNPTAFYLCASSDRGASGYTFGSGTRLTVV.

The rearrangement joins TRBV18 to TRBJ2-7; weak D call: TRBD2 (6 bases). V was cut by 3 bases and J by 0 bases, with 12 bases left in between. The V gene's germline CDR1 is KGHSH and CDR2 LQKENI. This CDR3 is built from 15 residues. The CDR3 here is CASSPKRRGSYEQYF. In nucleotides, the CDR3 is TGTGCCAGCTCACCCAAGCGGAGGGGCTCCTACGAGCAGTACTTC.

This CDR3 reads CASSVGLDRLSYGYTF. In DNA form, the CDR3 reads TGTGCCAGCAGCGTAGGGTTGGACAGGCTTTCCTATGGCTACACCTTC. The V call is TRBV9, the J call TRBJ1-2; 7 bases match TRBD1. Trimming cost V 0 bases and J 4 bases; bases outside gene matches: 9. The CDR3 totals 16 residues. Germline V gene lookup returns CDR1 SGDLS and CDR2 YYNGEE.

The CDR3 nucleotides are TGTGCCAGCAGCGTATACGCAGGGCAGCCCCAGCATTTT. As protein: CASSVYAGQPQHF. This sequence joins TRBV9 and TRBJ1-5, with D tentatively TRBD1 (5 bases). Germline loops: CDR1 SGDLS, CDR2 YYNGEE. The ends were cut back, 1 base at V and 7 bases at J, with 9 bases in the middle. The CDR3 consists of 13 residues.

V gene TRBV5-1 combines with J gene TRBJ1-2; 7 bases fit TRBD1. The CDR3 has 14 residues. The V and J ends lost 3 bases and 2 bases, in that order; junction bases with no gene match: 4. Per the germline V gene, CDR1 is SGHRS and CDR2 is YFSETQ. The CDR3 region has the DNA TGCGCCAGCAGCTACCTGACAGGGAACTATGGCTACACCTTC. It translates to CASSYLTGNYGYTF. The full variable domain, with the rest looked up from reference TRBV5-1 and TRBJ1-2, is KAGVTQTPRYLIKTRGQQVTLSCSPISGHRSVSWYQQTPGQGLQFLFEYFSETQRNKGNFPGRFSGRQFSNSRSEMNVSTLELGDSALYLCASSYLTGNYGYTFGSGTRLTVV.

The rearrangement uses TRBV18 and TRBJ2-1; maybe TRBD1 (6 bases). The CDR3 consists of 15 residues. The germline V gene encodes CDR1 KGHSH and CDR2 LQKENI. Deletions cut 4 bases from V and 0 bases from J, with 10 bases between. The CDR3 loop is CASSQPGVSYNEQFF. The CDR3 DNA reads TGTGCCAGCTCACAGCCAGGGGTCTCCTACAATGAGCAGTTCTTC.

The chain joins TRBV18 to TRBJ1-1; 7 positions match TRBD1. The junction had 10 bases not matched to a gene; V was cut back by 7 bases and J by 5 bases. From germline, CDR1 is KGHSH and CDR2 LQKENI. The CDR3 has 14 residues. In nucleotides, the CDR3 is TGTGCCAGCTTCCCGACAGGGTCATGGACTGAAGCTTTCTTT. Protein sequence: CASFPTGSWTEAFF.

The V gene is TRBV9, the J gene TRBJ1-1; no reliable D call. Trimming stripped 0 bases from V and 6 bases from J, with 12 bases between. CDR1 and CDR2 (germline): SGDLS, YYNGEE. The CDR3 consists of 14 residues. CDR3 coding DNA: TGTGCCAGCAGCGTAGTGTCCGGTTCCCCTGAAGCTTTCTTT. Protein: CASSVVSGSPEAFF.

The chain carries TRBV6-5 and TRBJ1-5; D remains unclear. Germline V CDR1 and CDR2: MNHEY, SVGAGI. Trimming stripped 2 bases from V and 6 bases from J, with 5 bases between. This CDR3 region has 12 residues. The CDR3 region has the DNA TGTGCCAGCAGTTACCCGGGTCAGCCCCAGCATTTT. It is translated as CASSYPGQPQHF.

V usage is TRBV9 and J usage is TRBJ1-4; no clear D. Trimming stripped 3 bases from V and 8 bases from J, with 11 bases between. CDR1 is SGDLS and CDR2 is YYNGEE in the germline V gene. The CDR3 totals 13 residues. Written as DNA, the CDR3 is TGTGCCAGCAGCGCGGAGGGAAGCGAAAAACTGTTTTTT. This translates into CASSAEGSEKLFF.